This record covers a single TCR beta chain. Antigen: not known. V shed 2 bases and J shed 1 base, with 8 bases lying between them. This CDR3 has 14 residues. The germline gives CDR1 KGHSH, CDR2 LQKENI. This sample was taken from a study of T cell responses to AZD1222 COVID-19 vaccine. Study conclusions and caveats: Increases in Spike-specific TCR breadth and depth were seen after two AZD1222 doses. At baseline, seropositivity was found in only 5 to 7 AZD1222 recipients. The study found vaccine-associated CD4 TCRs spanning spike, dominant at 160-218 and 743-854. The peak T cell response came first, and repertoires were sampled only after it.

TCRdb's copy holds only in-frame clones and misses some; the assay was immunoSEQ multiplex PCR. The table has about 150,000 clones, 90% seen once. This rearrangement joins TRBV18 to TRBJ1-1; D is uncertain. The TCR originated in an adult in good health. The starting material was peripheral blood, obtained on day 0 of AZD1222 vaccination. The CDR3 bases are TGTGCCAGCTCACCATTGGCGAAGAACACTGAAGCTTTCTTT. Amino acids: CASSPLAKNTEAFF.